This TCR beta chain is drawn from a study of blood T cell repertoires in COVID-19. For the study at large: Acute and convalescent COVID-19 specimens originated in the United States, Italy and Spain. T cells, B-cell-depleted T cells, or PBMCs supplied cDNA or gDNA.

Source study methods: Reference gene primer amplification in the assay estimated nucleated cell counts. Libraries were prepared by immunoSEQ multiplex PCR; TCRdb keeps only in-frame clonotypes and omits some of them. The DNA was the basis for D and trimming; V, J and clone size are from that table. The repertoire consists of more than 13,000 clones, with 84% occurring once and the leading ten covering 30% to 35%. The material sequenced was peripheral blood. The sequence derives from a man between 50 and 59 years old with active COVID-19.

CDR3 sequence (DNA): TGTGCCAGCAGCTTCGAGGGCGTTGGGGAGCTGTTTTTT. Translation: CASSFEGVGELFF. The rearrangement joins TRBV4-2 to TRBJ2-2, with a tentative D call TRBD2 (5 bases). The CDR3 covers 13 residues. Trimming removed 5 bases from V and 8 bases from J, with 12 bases in between. Germline CDR1 LGHNA, CDR2 YNFKEQ.